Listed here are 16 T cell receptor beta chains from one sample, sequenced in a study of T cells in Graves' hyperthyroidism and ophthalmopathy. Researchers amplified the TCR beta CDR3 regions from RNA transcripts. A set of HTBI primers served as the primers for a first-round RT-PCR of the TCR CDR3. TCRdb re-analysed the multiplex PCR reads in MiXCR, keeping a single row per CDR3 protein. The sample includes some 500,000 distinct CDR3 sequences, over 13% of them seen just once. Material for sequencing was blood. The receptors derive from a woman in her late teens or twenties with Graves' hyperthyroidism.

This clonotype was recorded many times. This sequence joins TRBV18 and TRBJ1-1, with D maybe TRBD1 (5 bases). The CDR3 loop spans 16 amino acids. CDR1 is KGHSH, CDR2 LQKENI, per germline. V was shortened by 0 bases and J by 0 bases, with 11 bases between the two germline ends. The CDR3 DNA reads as TGTGCCAGCTCACCACCTCGAGGGGCGATGAACACTGAAGCTTTCTTT. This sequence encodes CASSPPRGAMNTEAFF.

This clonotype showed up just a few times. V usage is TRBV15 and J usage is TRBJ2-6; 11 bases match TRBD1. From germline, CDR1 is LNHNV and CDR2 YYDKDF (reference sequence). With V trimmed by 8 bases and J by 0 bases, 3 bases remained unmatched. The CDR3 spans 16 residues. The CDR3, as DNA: TGTGCCACCCGGGACAGGGGGATCTCTGGGGCCAACGTCCTGACTTTC. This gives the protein CATRDRGISGANVLTF.

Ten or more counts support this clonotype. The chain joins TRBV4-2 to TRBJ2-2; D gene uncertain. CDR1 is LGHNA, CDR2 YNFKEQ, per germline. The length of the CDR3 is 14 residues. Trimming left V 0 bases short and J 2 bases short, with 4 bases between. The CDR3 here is CASSQERNTGELFF. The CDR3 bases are TGTGCCAGCAGCCAAGAAAGAAACACCGGGGAGCTGTTTTTT.

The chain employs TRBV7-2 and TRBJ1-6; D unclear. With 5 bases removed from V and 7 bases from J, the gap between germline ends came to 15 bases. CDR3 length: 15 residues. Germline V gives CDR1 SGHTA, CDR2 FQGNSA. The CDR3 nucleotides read TGTGCCAGCAGCCACCCCCAGGCGGCCAATTCACCCCTCCACTTT. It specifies CASSHPQAANSPLHF. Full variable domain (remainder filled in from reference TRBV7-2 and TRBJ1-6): GAGVSQSPSNKVTEKGKDVELRCDPISGHTALYWYRQSLGQGLEFLIYFQGNSAPDKSGLPSDRFSAERTGGSVSTLTIQRTQQEDSAVYLCASSHPQAANSPLHFGNGTRLTVT.

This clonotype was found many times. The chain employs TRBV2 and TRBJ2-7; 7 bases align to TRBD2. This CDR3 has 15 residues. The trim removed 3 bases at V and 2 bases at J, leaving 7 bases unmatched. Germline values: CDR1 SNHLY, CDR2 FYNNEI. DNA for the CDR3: TGTGCCAGCAGTGAGTCGGGGAGGGCTACCTACGAGCAGTACTTC. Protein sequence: CASSESGRATYEQYF.

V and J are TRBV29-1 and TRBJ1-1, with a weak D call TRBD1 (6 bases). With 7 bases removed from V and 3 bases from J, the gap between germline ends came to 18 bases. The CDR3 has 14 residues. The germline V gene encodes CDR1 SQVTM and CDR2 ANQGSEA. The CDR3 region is CSAGGGAGDTEAFF. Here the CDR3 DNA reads TGCAGCGCCGGGGGGGGCGCGGGTGACACTGAAGCTTTCTTT. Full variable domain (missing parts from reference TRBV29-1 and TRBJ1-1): SAVISQKPSRDICQRGTSLTIQCQVDSQVTMMFWYRQQPGQSLTLIATANQGSEATYESGFVIDKFPISRPNLTFSTLTVSNMSPEDSSIYLCSAGGGAGDTEAFFGQGTRLTVV.

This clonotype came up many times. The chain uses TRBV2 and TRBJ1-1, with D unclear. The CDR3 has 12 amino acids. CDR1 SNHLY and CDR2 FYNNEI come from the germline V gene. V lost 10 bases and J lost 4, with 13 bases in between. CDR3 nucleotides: TGTGCCACCTCTCTTCTTGGCACTGAAGCTTTCTTT. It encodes CATSLLGTEAFF.

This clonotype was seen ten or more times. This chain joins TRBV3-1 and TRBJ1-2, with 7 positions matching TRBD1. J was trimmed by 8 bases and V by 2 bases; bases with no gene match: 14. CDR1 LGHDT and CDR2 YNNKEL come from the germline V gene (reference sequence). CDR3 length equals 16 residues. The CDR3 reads CASSQRRQGASRGYTF. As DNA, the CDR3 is TGTGCCAGCAGCCAACGGAGACAGGGTGCTTCCAGGGGCTACACCTTC.

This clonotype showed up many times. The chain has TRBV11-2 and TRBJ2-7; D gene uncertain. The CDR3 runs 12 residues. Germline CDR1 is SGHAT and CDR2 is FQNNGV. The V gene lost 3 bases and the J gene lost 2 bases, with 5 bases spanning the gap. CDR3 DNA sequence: TGTGCCAGCAGCTTTACAGCCTACGAGCAGTACTTC. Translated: CASSFTAYEQYF. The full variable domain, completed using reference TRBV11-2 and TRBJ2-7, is EAGVAQSPRYKIIEKRQSVAFWCNPISGHATLYWYQQILGQGPKLLIQFQNNGVVDDSQLPKDRFSAERLKGVDSTLKIQPAKLEDSAVYLCASSFTAYEQYFGPGTRLTVT.

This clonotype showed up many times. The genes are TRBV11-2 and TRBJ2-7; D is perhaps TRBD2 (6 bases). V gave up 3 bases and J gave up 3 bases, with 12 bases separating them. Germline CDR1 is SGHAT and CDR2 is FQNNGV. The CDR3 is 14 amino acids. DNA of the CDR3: TGTGCCAGCAGCTTTAAAGCGGGTGGCTACGAGCAGTACTTC. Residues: CASSFKAGGYEQYF.

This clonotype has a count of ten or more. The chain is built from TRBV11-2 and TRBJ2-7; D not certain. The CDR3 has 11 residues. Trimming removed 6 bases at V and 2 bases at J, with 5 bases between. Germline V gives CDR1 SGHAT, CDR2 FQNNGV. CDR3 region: CASSSAYEQYF. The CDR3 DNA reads TGTGCCAGCAGTTCAGCCTACGAGCAGTACTTC.

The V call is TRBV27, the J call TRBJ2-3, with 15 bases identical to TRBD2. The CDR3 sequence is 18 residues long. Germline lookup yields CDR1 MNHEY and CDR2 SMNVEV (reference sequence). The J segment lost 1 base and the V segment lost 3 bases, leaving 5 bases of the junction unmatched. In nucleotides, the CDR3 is TGTGCCAGCAGTTTTGGGGGACTAGCGGGAGGCGGCACAGATACGCAGTATTTT. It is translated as CASSFGGLAGGGTDTQYF.

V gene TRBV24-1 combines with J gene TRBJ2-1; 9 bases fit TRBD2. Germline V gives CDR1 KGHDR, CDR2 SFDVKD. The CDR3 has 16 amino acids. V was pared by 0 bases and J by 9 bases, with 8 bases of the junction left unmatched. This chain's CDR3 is CATSDLLASGNGEQFF. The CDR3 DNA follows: TGTGCCACCAGTGATTTGTTGGCTAGCGGGAACGGTGAGCAGTTCTTC.

CDR3 amino acids: CASSEWWSTNEKLFF. For the CDR3, the DNA is TGTGCCAGCAGTGAATGGTGGTCAACTAATGAAAAACTGTTTTTT. This rearrangement joins TRBV25-1 to TRBJ1-4; no clear D gene. The CDR3 is 15 amino acids. Germline V gives CDR1 MGHDK, CDR2 SYGVNS. V was clipped by 1 base and J by 0 bases, with 6 bases between them.

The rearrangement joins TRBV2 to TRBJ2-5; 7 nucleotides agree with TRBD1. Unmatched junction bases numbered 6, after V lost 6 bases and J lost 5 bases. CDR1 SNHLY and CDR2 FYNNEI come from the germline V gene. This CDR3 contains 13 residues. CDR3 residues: CASSLDRRETQYF. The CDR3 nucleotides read TGTGCCAGCAGCTTGGACAGGAGGGAGACCCAGTACTTC.

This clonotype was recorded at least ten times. The CDR3 spells CASSLGGRTSYNEQFF. CDR3 in DNA: TGTGCCAGCAGTTTAGGCGGGAGGACCTCCTACAATGAGCAGTTCTTC. The V and J genes are TRBV12-3 or TRBV12-4 and TRBJ2-1, with 8 bases matching TRBD2. Losses at the gene ends were 1 base for V and 0 bases for J; bases not matched to a gene: 2. The length of the CDR3 is 16 residues.